The clone carrying this T cell receptor beta chain was detected many times. TCRdb itself ran the RT-PCR reads through MiXCR, one entry per CDR3 protein. The data show about 700,000 distinct CDR3 sequences, 12% to 15% seen once. The sample originates from a study of response to subunit inactivated influenza vaccine. Germline V gives CDR1 LGHNA, CDR2 YNFKEQ. V lost 3 bases, J lost 2 bases, and 13 bases lay in between. This CDR3 is built from 15 residues. The material was PBMCs from blood, obtained roughly 15 days before vaccination. The source is a man aged 45 to 65 who received an inactivated influenza vaccine. This rearrangement joins TRBV4-2 to TRBJ1-2; unclear D gene. Here the CDR3 DNA reads TGTGCCAGCAGCCAGATGAGGGAGTCGAACTATGGCTACACCTTC. Encoded protein: CASSQMRESNYGYTF.